The text below deals with one T cell receptor beta chain. What it binds is unknown. This record comes from a study of T cell responses to AZD1222 COVID-19 vaccine. Study-wide background: Investigators merged groups given second doses at roughly 4 or roughly 12 weeks. Findings and caveats of the study: The breadth and depth of Spike-specific TCRs increased once two AZD1222 doses had been given. Regions left unmutated in variants are reportedly the target of nearly half of spike-specific TCRs. No day 14 peak samples; only post-peak repertoires were characterized.

This table comes from immunoSEQ multiplex PCR, and its TCRdb copy is limited to in-frame clones, with some not included. The repertoire has about 90,000 clones, 80% to 90% of them found once; the top ten carry over 7.5%. With 8 bases removed from V and 2 bases from J, the gap between germline ends came to 16 bases. From germline, CDR1 is MNHEY and CDR2 SVGAGI. CDR3 length equals 14 residues. The receptor's source is an adult in good health. The chain uses TRBV6-5 and TRBJ2-7; D is unresolved. This specimen consisted of peripheral blood, obtained on day 0 of AZD1222 vaccination. The CDR3: CASGETQSTYEQYF. The CDR3 nucleotides are TGTGCCAGCGGGGAAACGCAATCCACCTACGAGCAGTACTTC.